This record covers a single T cell receptor beta chain. Its antigen remains unknown. Reverse transcribed after extraction, RNA yielded cDNA as the sequencing template. Assay: immunoSEQ multiplex PCR; the TCRdb copy retains only in-frame clones and omits some. The repertoire consists of over 150,000 clones, with around 59% occurring once and the leading ten covering 13% to 15%. The V and J ends lost 0 bases and 8 bases, in that order; junction bases with no gene match: 6. Germline V gene lookup returns CDR1 SGDLS and CDR2 YYNGEE. This CDR3 spans 15 amino acids. This sample was taken from a study of CD8+ T cells in alopecia areata. Regarding the study as a whole: More clonal than normal scalp was lesional scalp, particularly alopecia totalis/universalis.

Treatment defined: oral pan-JAK inhibitor, 5-10 mg twice daily. The clonotype originates from a human donor with alopecia areata. The source was CD4+ T cells sorted from blood, collected at week 24, from a patient treated with tofacitinib. The chain uses TRBV9 and TRBJ2-7; 12 bases map to TRBD1. The CDR3 coding sequence is TGTGCCAGCAGCGTAGTGGGACAGGGGGCGCGTCAGCAGTACTTC. Translated, it gives CASSVVGQGARQQYF.